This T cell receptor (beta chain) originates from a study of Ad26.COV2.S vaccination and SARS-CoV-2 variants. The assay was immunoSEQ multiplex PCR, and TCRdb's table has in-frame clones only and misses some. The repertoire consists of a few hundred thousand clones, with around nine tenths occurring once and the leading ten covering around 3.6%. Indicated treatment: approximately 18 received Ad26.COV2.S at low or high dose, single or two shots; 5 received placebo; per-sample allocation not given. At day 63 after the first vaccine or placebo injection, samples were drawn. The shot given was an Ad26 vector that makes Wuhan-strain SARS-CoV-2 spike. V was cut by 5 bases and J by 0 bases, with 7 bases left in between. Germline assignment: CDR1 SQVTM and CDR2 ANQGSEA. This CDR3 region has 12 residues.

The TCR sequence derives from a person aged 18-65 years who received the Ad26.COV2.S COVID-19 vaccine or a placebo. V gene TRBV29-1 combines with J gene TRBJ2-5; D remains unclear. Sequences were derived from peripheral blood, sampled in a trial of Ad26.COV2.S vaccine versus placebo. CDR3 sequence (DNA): TGCAGCGTTAAACGGCACCAAGAGACCCAGTACTTC. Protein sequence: CSVKRHQETQYF. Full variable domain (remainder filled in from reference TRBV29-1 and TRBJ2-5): SAVISQKPSRDICQRGTSLTIQCQVDSQVTMMFWYRQQPGQSLTLIATANQGSEATYESGFVIDKFPISRPNLTFSTLTVSNMSPEDSSIYLCSVKRHQETQYFGPGTRLLVL.